The 28 T cell receptor beta chains below all came from one sample that was sequenced in a study of blood T cell repertoires in COVID-19. The repertoire was sequenced with immunoSEQ multiplex PCR; TCRdb's copy has only in-frame clones and lacks some. Found here are tens of thousands of clones, 86% of them singletons; the top ten hold more than 6.5%. The specimen sequenced was peripheral blood. The receptors derive from a man in his fifties or sixties with active COVID-19.

The chain links TRBV11-3 to TRBJ2-5; 7 bases are a match to TRBD2. With 1 base clipped from V and 4 bases from J, the junction kept 9 bases outside the gene matches. Germline CDR1 is SGHNT and CDR2 is YENEEA. CDR3 length: 16 residues. CDR3 bases: TGTGCCAGCAGCTTAGGCGGGCACCGGGGGGTAGAGACCCAGTACTTC. Translated, it gives CASSLGGHRGVETQYF. The full variable domain, with the rest looked up from reference TRBV11-3 and TRBJ2-5, is EAGVVQSPRYKIIEKKQPVAFWCNPISGHNTLYWYLQNLGQGPELLIRYENEEAVDDSQLPKDRFSAERLKGVDSTLKIQPAELGDSAVYLCASSLGGHRGVETQYFGPGTRLLVL.

The genes are TRBV6-5 and TRBJ1-5; TRBD1 matches at 7 bases. The CDR3 totals 15 residues. Unmatched junction bases numbered 6, after V lost 5 bases and J lost 2 bases. CDR1 and CDR2 from the germline V gene are MNHEY and SVGAGI. The CDR3 loop is CASSKDRTGNQPQHF. In nucleotides, the CDR3 is TGTGCCAGCAGTAAGGACAGGACCGGCAATCAGCCCCAGCATTTT.

The chain combines TRBV23-1 with TRBJ2-3, with TRBD2 matching 9 bases. TRBV23-1 is designated an ORF whose function remains uncertain. V trimming: 7 bases; J trimming: 1 base; junction bases outside the gene matches: 12. CDR3 length: 17 amino acids. The CDR3 sequence is CASIELERGECTDTQYF. CDR3 DNA sequence: TGCGCCAGCATCGAATTGGAGCGGGGGGAATGCACAGATACGCAGTATTTT.

CDR3 DNA: TGTGCCAGCGGGACTAGCACCGGGGAGCTGTTTTTT. Amino acids: CASGTSTGELFF. V and J are TRBV5-6 and TRBJ2-2, with 8 nucleotides matching TRBD2. Germline V CDR1 and CDR2: SGHDT, YYEEEE. The J segment lost 4 bases and the V segment lost 7 bases, leaving 0 bases of the junction unmatched. This CDR3 spans 12 amino acids.

The CDR3 coding sequence is TGTGCCAGCACCAAATTTCCGGGACAGGGGAGCCACGAGCAGTACTTC. Protein sequence: CASTKFPGQGSHEQYF. This chain connects TRBV2 to TRBJ2-7; 10 bases map to TRBD1. Germline values: CDR1 SNHLY, CDR2 FYNNEI. This CDR3 region has 16 residues. Trimming removed 7 bases from V and 5 bases from J; junction bases left unmatched: 14.

This chain uses TRBV19 with TRBJ2-4, with 9 bases identical to TRBD2. The germline gives CDR1 LNHDA, CDR2 SQIVND (reference sequence). V was clipped by 3 bases and J by 3 bases; unmatched bases: 6. The CDR3 contains 16 residues. CDR3 sequence reads: CASSIVAGGDKNIQYF. The CDR3 region has the DNA TGTGCCAGTAGTATCGTTGCGGGAGGGGACAAAAACATTCAGTACTTC. Together with reference TRBV19 and TRBJ2-4, the CDR3 gives the full variable domain: DGGITQSPKYLFRKEGQNVTLSCEQNLNHDAMYWYRQDPGQGLRLIYYSQIVNDFQKGDIAEGYSVSREKKESFPLTVTSAQKNPTAFYLCASSIVAGGDKNIQYFGAGTRLSVL.

V and J are TRBV5-6 and TRBJ1-4; unclear D gene. The CDR3 runs to 16 residues. CDR1 and CDR2 (germline): SGHDT, YYEEEE. Trimming shortened V by 0 bases and J by 3 bases, and 12 bases separated the two germline ends. In DNA form, the CDR3 reads TGTGCCAGCAGCTTGGATGCAGGTGGTTCTAATGAAAAACTGTTTTTT. Protein product: CASSLDAGGSNEKLFF. The variable domain in full, with the rest retrieved from reference TRBV5-6 and TRBJ1-4, is DAGVTQSPTHLIKTRGQQVTLRCSPKSGHDTVSWYQQALGQGPQFIFQYYEEEERQRGNFPDRFSGHQFPNYSSELNVNALLLGDSALYLCASSLDAGGSNEKLFFGSGTQLSVL.

V usage is TRBV6-6 and J usage is TRBJ2-7; TRBD2 matches 8 bases. In germline, CDR1 is MNHNY, CDR2 SVGAGI (reference sequence). V trimming: 6 bases; J trimming: 4 bases; junction bases outside the gene matches: 8. The CDR3 covers 14 residues. The chain's CDR3 is CASSPGSGGYEQYF. The CDR3 DNA follows: TGTGCCAGCAGCCCGGGGAGCGGGGGTTACGAGCAGTACTTC.

The chain employs TRBV5-6 and TRBJ1-1; D call uncertain. The CDR3 runs 14 residues. Trimming shortened V by 0 bases and J by 5 bases, and 11 bases separated the two germline ends. Germline assignment: CDR1 SGHDT and CDR2 YYEEEE. The CDR3 nucleotides read TGTGCCAGCAGCTTGGTCCGGGGTACGACTGAAGCTTTCTTT. Translated: CASSLVRGTTEAFF. Supplemented by reference TRBV5-6 and TRBJ1-1, the full variable domain reads DAGVTQSPTHLIKTRGQQVTLRCSPKSGHDTVSWYQQALGQGPQFIFQYYEEEERQRGNFPDRFSGHQFPNYSSELNVNALLLGDSALYLCASSLVRGTTEAFFGQGTRLTVV.

V is TRBV3-1 (or the pseudogene TRBV3-2) and J is TRBJ2-5; possibly TRBD2 for D (6 bases). The CDR3 spans 15 residues. CDR1 and CDR2 from the germline V gene are LGHDT and YNNKEL (reference sequence). Deletions cut 2 bases from V and 9 bases from J, with 19 bases between. CDR3 nucleotide sequence: TGTGCCAGCAGCCAAAGGGACTCCTACCTCGGGGCCCAGTACTTC. Translated, it gives CASSQRDSYLGAQYF.

The CDR3 sequence is CASSPRGLNIQYF. DNA for the CDR3: TGTGCCAGCTCACCACGTGGGCTAAACATTCAGTACTTC. The V call is TRBV18, the J call TRBJ2-4; D uncertain. Between the trimmed V and J ends, which lost 1 base and 6 bases, there was a span of 7 bases. This CDR3 region has 13 residues. Germline loops: CDR1 KGHSH, CDR2 LQKENI.

The chain employs TRBV5-1 and TRBJ2-2; D is possibly TRBD1 (5 bases). The ends were cut back, 6 bases at V and 1 base at J, with 13 bases in the middle. Germline lookup yields CDR1 SGHRS and CDR2 YFSETQ. This CDR3 comprises 15 residues. CDR3 DNA: TGCGCCAGCACCAACACCGACAGGAACACCGGGGAGCTGTTTTTT. Protein product: CASTNTDRNTGELFF.

A few counts support this clone. The J gene is TRBJ2-3, the V gene TRBV7-8; D is perhaps TRBD1 (6 bases). The germline gives CDR1 SGHVS, CDR2 FQNEAQ. The germline V and J ends were trimmed by 5 bases and 1 base, with 13 bases remaining between them. This CDR3 contains 15 residues. The CDR3 region has the DNA TGTGCCAGCAGCCGGGTCGGACAGCGCACAGATACGCAGTATTTT. As protein: CASSRVGQRTDTQYF.

The chain has TRBV9 and TRBJ2-1; no clear D gene. There are 12 residues in the CDR3. V lost 3 bases and J 6 bases, leaving 7 bases between the germline ends. The germline CDR1 and CDR2 sequences are SGDLS and YYNGEE. In nucleotides, the CDR3 is TGTGCCAGCAGCGCCTCGGTCAATGAGCAGTTCTTC. This gives the protein CASSASVNEQFF.

This chain links TRBV2 with TRBJ2-5; 14 bases agree with TRBD2. The CDR3 covers 15 residues. V dropped 5 bases and J dropped 5; count of bases not matched to a gene: 4. CDR1 is SNHLY, CDR2 FYNNEI, per germline. Here the CDR3 DNA reads TGTGCCAGCAGTCCCCGACTAGCGGGGGGGGAGACCCAGTACTTC. Its translation: CASSPRLAGGETQYF.

V gene TRBV2 combines with J gene TRBJ2-4; possible D gene TRBD2, 5 bases. V shed 4 bases and J shed 0 bases, with 10 bases lying between them. This CDR3 has 15 residues. Per the germline V gene, CDR1 is SNHLY and CDR2 is FYNNEI. CDR3 sequence: CASSGSGLAKNIQYF. The CDR3 coding sequence is TGTGCCAGCAGTGGAAGCGGATTAGCCAAAAACATTCAGTACTTC.

The table lists this clone with a few counts. The rearrangement uses TRBV2 and TRBJ1-2; 7 bases are a match to TRBD1. CDR3 length: 16 amino acids. V trimming: 6 bases; J trimming: 0 bases; junction bases outside the gene matches: 10. CDR1 is SNHLY, CDR2 FYNNEI, per germline. DNA for the CDR3: TGTGCCAGCAGCCCGACAGACAGGGCGCCTAACTATGGCTACACCTTC. This gives the protein CASSPTDRAPNYGYTF.

The rearrangement joins TRBV24-1 to TRBJ2-5; no clear D gene. This CDR3 has 14 residues. Germline-derived CDR1 and CDR2 are KGHDR and SFDVKD. The V and J ends lost 0 bases and 1 base respectively, with 5 bases between them. DNA for the CDR3: TGTGCCACCAGTGATTTGGGAGTCCAAGAGACCCAGTACTTC. This translates into CATSDLGVQETQYF.

The chain joins TRBV12-3 or TRBV12-4 to TRBJ1-2, with unresolved D. The CDR3 length is 12 residues. V was pared by 7 bases and J by 8 bases, with 14 bases between. The CDR3 coding sequence is TGTGCCAGCAACGACCTCCGGGGAGGCTACACCTTC. It yields the protein CASNDLRGGYTF.

The chain joins TRBV15 to TRBJ1-5, with 7 bases aligning to TRBD1. CDR1 and CDR2 from the germline V gene are LNHNV and YYDKDF (reference sequence). Losses at the gene ends were 0 bases for V and 9 bases for J; bases not matched to a gene: 5. There are 14 residues in the CDR3. CDR3 residues: CATSRDPGTVPQHF. In DNA, the CDR3 is TGTGCCACCAGCAGAGATCCCGGGACAGTGCCCCAGCATTTT. The full variable domain, its missing parts supplied by reference TRBV15 and TRBJ1-5, is DAMVIQNPRYQVTQFGKPVTLSCSQTLNHNVMYWYQQKSSQAPKLLFHYYDKDFNNEADTPDNFQSRRPNTSFCFLDIRSPGLGDTAMYLCATSRDPGTVPQHFGDGTRLSIL.

This chain uses TRBV5-4 with TRBJ1-3; no definite D call. V lost 0 bases to trimming and J lost 10 bases, with 5 bases between them. The germline V gene encodes CDR1 SGHNT and CDR2 YYREEE (reference sequence). This CDR3 has 11 amino acids. CDR3 bases: TGTGCCAGCAGCTTGGGGGAGACCATATATTTT. Protein product: CASSLGETIYF.

J is TRBJ2-1 and V is TRBV18; 8 bases map to TRBD1. This CDR3 contains 15 residues. Germline V gives CDR1 KGHSH, CDR2 LQKENI. Trimming cost V 3 bases and J 6 bases; bases outside gene matches: 7. The CDR3 loop is CASSPRTDRGNEQFF. CDR3 nucleotides: TGTGCCAGCTCACCTCGGACAGACAGGGGCAATGAGCAGTTCTTC.

The chain employs TRBV14 and TRBJ2-2, with D possibly TRBD2 on 5 matching bases. Germline V gives CDR1 SGHDN, CDR2 FVKESK. Between the trimmed V and J ends, which lost 0 bases and 3 bases, there was a span of 17 bases. The CDR3 runs 18 residues. As DNA, the CDR3 is TGTGCCAGCAGCCAAGACGGCTCGGGGATTCCTCACACCGGGGAGCTGTTTTTT. Its protein product is CASSQDGSGIPHTGELFF. Combining the CDR3 with reference TRBV14 and TRBJ2-2 gives the whole variable domain EAGVTQFPSHSVIEKGQTVTLRCDPISGHDNLYWYRRVMGKEIKFLLHFVKESKQDESGMPNNRFLAERTGGTYSTLKVQPAELEDSGVYFCASSQDGSGIPHTGELFFGEGSRLTVL.

This chain uses TRBV29-1 with TRBJ2-7; 9 bases line up with TRBD2. After removal of 3 bases from V and 3 bases from J, the junction contained 9 bases not matched to a gene. This CDR3 region has 15 residues. The germline V gene has CDR1 SQVTM and CDR2 ANQGSEA. CDR3 residues: CSVETGTSILYEQYV. The CDR3 nucleotides are TGCAGCGTTGAGACGGGGACTAGCATTCTCTACGAGCAGTACGTC.

The chain has TRBV6-5 and TRBJ1-5; unclear D gene. V was pared by 5 bases and J by 7 bases, with 6 bases between. This CDR3 has 11 residues. Germline V gene sequence: CDR1 MNHEY, CDR2 SVGAGI. The CDR3 region is CASSPLQPQHF. CDR3 nucleotides: TGTGCCAGCAGTCCCCTACAGCCCCAGCATTTT.

The V call is TRBV19, the J call TRBJ1-1; D is unclear. This CDR3 is 14 amino acids long. Germline-derived CDR1 and CDR2 are LNHDA and SQIVND (reference sequence). V shed 4 bases and J shed 1 base, with 10 bases lying between them. The CDR3 region is CASSSGRRNTEAFF. The DNA of the CDR3 is TGTGCCAGTAGTAGCGGCAGAAGGAACACTGAAGCTTTCTTT.

V gene TRBV5-1 combines with J gene TRBJ2-2, with TRBD2 identical over 11 bases. Germline V CDR1 and CDR2: SGHRS, YFSETQ. The CDR3 has 15 amino acids. V lost 4 bases and J lost 3; bases outside the gene matches: 2. The CDR3 reads CASSRGLADTGELFF. Here the CDR3 DNA reads TGCGCCAGCAGCCGGGGACTAGCGGACACCGGGGAGCTGTTTTTT. Full variable domain (rest looked up from reference TRBV5-1 and TRBJ2-2): KAGVTQTPRYLIKTRGQQVTLSCSPISGHRSVSWYQQTPGQGLQFLFEYFSETQRNKGNFPGRFSGRQFSNSRSEMNVSTLELGDSALYLCASSRGLADTGELFFGEGSRLTVL.

V is TRBV5-6 and J is TRBJ2-1; maybe TRBD1 (5 bases). There are 15 residues in the CDR3. Germline CDR1 and CDR2: SGHDT and YYEEEE. V lost 0 bases and J 2 bases, leaving 9 bases between the germline ends. CDR3 coding DNA: TGTGCCAGCAGCTTGGGACAGCTAGCCTACAATGAGCAGTTCTTC. Translation: CASSLGQLAYNEQFF.